Following are 32 T cell receptor beta chains from one sample sequenced in a study of blood T cells in healthy people across ages. PCR was performed a second time for about 7 to 11 cycles using a sample-barcoded 5' primer and a J-beta primer mix. One entry per CDR3 protein, called by TCRdb with MiXCR from the 5' RACE reads. This table holds fewer than 700,000 distinct CDR3 sequences, around 38% found once. The sample consisted of blood. The receptors derive from a man older than 75 in good health.

This clonotype turned up a few times. V usage is TRBV4-3 and J usage is TRBJ1-5; D gene unclear. Germline lookup yields CDR1 LGHNA and CDR2 YSLEER. Trimming stripped 1 base from V and 6 bases from J, with 13 bases between. There are 15 residues in the CDR3. The CDR3 region is CASSQVYQAGQPQHF. The CDR3 DNA reads as TGCGCCAGCAGCCAAGTCTATCAGGCAGGTCAGCCCCAGCATTTT.

V is TRBV6-6 and J is TRBJ2-5; D gene unclear. The CDR3 has 14 residues. The germline V gene has CDR1 MNHNY and CDR2 SVGAGI (reference sequence). Trimming stripped 0 bases from V and 11 bases from J, with 16 bases between. In nucleotides, the CDR3 is TGTGCCAGCAGTTACTCTTCCCATGGCAATGAGCAGTACTTC. Encoded protein: CASSYSSHGNEQYF.

The chain employs TRBV15 and TRBJ2-4; 10 bases agree with TRBD1. Looked up from germline, CDR1 is LNHNV and CDR2 is YYDKDF (reference sequence). CDR3 size: 20 residues. Losses at the gene ends were 5 bases for V and 1 base for J; bases not matched to a gene: 17. Written as DNA, the CDR3 is TGTGCCACCAGCGAACGCGGGACAGGGGAAAAGGGTCTCGCCAAAAACATTCAGTACTTC. Residues: CATSERGTGEKGLAKNIQYF.

This clonotype was detected many times. The rearrangement uses TRBV15 and TRBJ2-7, with D perhaps matching TRBD1 (6 bases). V lost 0 bases and J lost 12, with 15 bases in between. The CDR3 has 13 amino acids. Per germline, CDR1 LNHNV and CDR2 YYDKDF (reference sequence). The CDR3, as DNA: TGTGCCACCAGCAGAGATGGTGGAACAGGGCCGTACTTC. Protein sequence: CATSRDGGTGPYF.

This clonotype showed up just a few times. This sequence joins TRBV20-1 and TRBJ1-2; D uncertain. V was pared by 3 bases and J by 6 bases, with 11 bases between. This CDR3 is built from 12 residues. Germline CDR1 is DFQATT and CDR2 is SNEGSKA (reference sequence). CDR3 sequence reads: CSASRKVDGYTF. CDR3 nucleotide sequence: TGCAGTGCTAGCCGGAAAGTGGATGGCTACACCTTC.

The chain uses TRBV4-3 and TRBJ2-3; 9 bases are a match to TRBD1. CDR3 size: 16 residues. The V segment lost 0 bases and the J segment 3 bases; nucleotides outside the gene matches: 4. From germline, CDR1 is LGHNA and CDR2 YSLEER. CDR3 bases: TGCGCCAGCAGCCAAGAACAGGGGGCGGAGACAGATACGCAGTATTTT. Encoded protein: CASSQEQGAETDTQYF.

This clonotype was counted only a few times. The V call is TRBV7-2, the J call TRBJ2-3; weak D call: TRBD1 (5 bases). The CDR3 is 13 residues long. Trimming removed 8 bases at V and 5 bases at J, with 14 bases between. The germline V gene encodes CDR1 SGHTA and CDR2 FQGNSA. DNA for the CDR3: TGTGCCAGCGGAAACTATAGGGGAGATACGCAGTATTTT. Amino acid sequence: CASGNYRGDTQYF.

Turning to this clonotype: Germline and junction disagree at one end, which may indicate a read error. The chain carries TRBV6-2 or TRBV6-3 and TRBJ2-7; D might be TRBD1 or TRBD2, each matching 5 bases. Germline CDR1 reads MNHEY; CDR2 reads SVGEGT. The CDR3 loop spans 14 amino acids. The chain's CDR3 is CASSYPGTPYEQYF. CDR3 nucleotides: TGTGCCAGCAGCTACCCCGGGACCCCCTACGAACAGTACTTC.

With regard to this clonotype: The CDR3 carries no conserved terminal phenylalanine or tryptophan, so it likely arises from a read error. As DNA, the CDR3 is TGTGCCACCAGCAGAGACTTCCCGACAGGGAGGTCAGAGACCCAGTACTTA. This translates into CATSRDFPTGRSETQYL. The chain carries TRBV15 and TRBJ2-5, with D possibly being TRBD1 (7 bases). This CDR3 has 17 amino acids. Germline lookup yields CDR1 LNHNV and CDR2 YYDKDF (reference sequence). Trimming stripped 0 bases from V and 4 bases from J, with 18 bases between.

The chain joins TRBV25-1 to TRBJ1-1; D unresolved. This CDR3 has 13 residues. Trimming took off 5 bases at V and 3 bases at J, with 10 bases between the two ends. Per the germline V gene, CDR1 is MGHDK and CDR2 is SYGVNS. Written as DNA, the CDR3 is TGTGCCAGCAGTCCCTACCCGGACACTGAAGCTTTCTTT. This translates into CASSPYPDTEAFF.

At least ten counts were recorded for this clonotype. The chain has TRBV19 and TRBJ2-3, with D hard to call. Trimming left V 10 bases short and J 6 bases short, with 17 bases between. The germline V gene encodes CDR1 LNHDA and CDR2 SQIVND (reference sequence). This CDR3 is built from 13 residues. Here the CDR3 DNA reads TGTGCCACGCTGGGGTGGAGCGAGGATACGCAGTATTTT. Encoded protein: CATLGWSEDTQYF. Combining the CDR3 with reference TRBV19 and TRBJ2-3 gives the whole variable domain DGGITQSPKYLFRKEGQNVTLSCEQNLNHDAMYWYRQDPGQGLRLIYYSQIVNDFQKGDIAEGYSVSREKKESFPLTVTSAQKNPTAFYLCATLGWSEDTQYFGPGTRLTVL.

This clonotype was seen only a few times. The DNA of the CDR3 is TGTGCCATCAGGGAACGGCCCGCCGCCGAGCAGTACTTC. It codes for CAIRERPAAEQYF. The J gene is TRBJ2-7, the V gene TRBV6-2 or TRBV6-3; D is perhaps TRBD1 (5 bases). In germline, CDR1 is MNHEY, CDR2 SVGEGT. The CDR3 is made up of 13 amino acids. V shed 10 bases and J shed 6 bases, with 19 bases lying between them.

The V call is TRBV10-2, the J call TRBJ1-1; D is possibly TRBD1 (6 bases). Germline V CDR1 and CDR2: WSHSY, SAAADI. The V gene lost 8 bases and the J gene lost 1 base, with 23 bases spanning the gap. This CDR3 has 17 amino acids. The CDR3 protein is CASPGVGGAPTNTEAFF. CDR3 in DNA: TGCGCCAGCCCTGGAGTTGGGGGGGCCCCCACGAACACTGAAGCTTTCTTT.

The rearrangement links TRBV12-3 or TRBV12-4 to TRBJ1-2, with unresolved D. With 7 bases removed from V and 9 bases from J, the gap between germline ends came to 12 bases. This CDR3 region has 11 residues. CDR3 residues: CASTPRSSYTF. The CDR3 coding sequence is TGTGCCAGCACCCCAAGGAGTAGCTACACCTTC.

The chain employs TRBV13 and TRBJ1-2; D is possibly TRBD1 (5 bases). Per the germline V gene, CDR1 is PRHDT and CDR2 is FYEKMQ (reference sequence). V dropped 7 bases and J dropped 6 bases, with 18 bases sitting between them. CDR3 length: 14 amino acids. The CDR3 nucleotides read TGTGCCAGCACCCGGGACCCCACCAGTCATGGCTACACCTTC. It specifies CASTRDPTSHGYTF.

The chain recombines TRBV4-2 with TRBJ1-1; D possibly corresponds to TRBD1 (5 bases). The CDR3 spans 16 residues. Germline loops: CDR1 LGHNA, CDR2 YNFKEQ. The V end lost 0 bases, the J end lost 3 bases, and 14 bases lay between the germline ends. In DNA, the CDR3 is TGTGCCAGCAGCCAAGATTCCTGGGGGAGGTACACTGAAGCTTTCTTT. It encodes CASSQDSWGRYTEAFF.

This clonotype was seen a handful of times. The V and J genes are TRBV18 and TRBJ2-1; perhaps TRBD1 as D (5 bases). Trimming pared 3 bases from V and 4 bases from J, leaving 13 bases between. In germline, CDR1 is KGHSH, CDR2 LQKENI. The CDR3 sequence is 15 residues long. The CDR3, as DNA: TGTGCCAGCTCACCGAAACAGGCAATATACAATGAGCAGTTCTTC. Protein: CASSPKQAIYNEQFF.

This clonotype was seen a handful of times. The chain uses TRBV7-9 and TRBJ2-3; TRBD1 aligns across 7 bases. V shed 3 bases and J 0 bases; nucleotides not matched to a gene: 6. CDR3 length: 16 amino acids. Germline CDR1 and CDR2: SEHNR and FQNEAQ (reference sequence). The CDR3 nucleotides read TGTGCCAGCAGCTTGGGACAGATGGCTAGCACAGATACGCAGTATTTT. Encoded protein: CASSLGQMASTDTQYF. Full variable domain (remainder filled in from reference TRBV7-9 and TRBJ2-3): DTGVSQNPRHKITKRGQNVTFRCDPISEHNRLYWYRQTLGQGPEFLTYFQNEAQLEKSRLLSDRFSAERPKGSFSTLEIQRTEQGDSAMYLCASSLGQMASTDTQYFGPGTRLTVL.

The chain links TRBV6-5 to TRBJ2-3; D ambiguous. Germline CDR1 is MNHEY and CDR2 is SVGAGI. V lost 5 bases to trimming and J lost 4 bases, with 7 bases between them. This CDR3 is built from 12 residues. CDR3 DNA: TGTGCCAGCAGTCCTCCATCAGATACGCAGTATTTT. It translates to CASSPPSDTQYF.

This chain connects TRBV7-2 to TRBJ1-1; a possible D gene is TRBD1 (5 bases). The CDR3 extends over 15 amino acids. V gave up 3 bases and J gave up 6 bases, with 17 bases separating them. From germline, CDR1 is SGHTA and CDR2 FQGNSA. The DNA for the CDR3 is TGTGCCAGCAGCTTGTCGGGCAGGGTGGGCTCTGAAGCTTTCTTT. Translated, it gives CASSLSGRVGSEAFF.

The CDR3 protein is CASSRSPTGELFF. Here the CDR3 DNA reads TGTGCCAGCAGCCGATCGCCGACCGGGGAGCTGTTTTTT. The chain employs TRBV7-2 and TRBJ2-2, with unresolved D. The CDR3 consists of 13 residues. V shed 5 bases and J shed 5 bases, with 9 bases lying between them. Germline V gene sequence: CDR1 SGHTA, CDR2 FQGNSA. The full variable domain, its missing parts supplied by reference TRBV7-2 and TRBJ2-2, is GAGVSQSPSNKVTEKGKDVELRCDPISGHTALYWYRQSLGQGLEFLIYFQGNSAPDKSGLPSDRFSAERTGGSVSTLTIQRTQQEDSAVYLCASSRSPTGELFFGEGSRLTVL.

On this clonotype itself: A junction boundary mismatches the germline segment, possibly from a read error. The V gene is TRBV7-6, the J gene TRBJ2-7; 9 positions agree with TRBD2. The CDR3 spans 15 residues. Per the germline V gene, CDR1 is SGHVS and CDR2 is FNYEAQ. This chain's CDR3 is CASSPPAGGTYKQYF. Here the CDR3 DNA reads TGTGCCAGCAGCCCCCCAGCGGGGGGAACCTACAAGCAGTACTTC. The variable domain in full, with the rest retrieved from reference TRBV7-6 and TRBJ2-7, is GAGVSQSPRYKVTKRGQDVALRCDPISGHVSLYWYRQALGQGPEFLTYFNYEAQQDKSGLPNDRFSAERPEGSISTLTIQRTEQRDSAMYRCASSPPAGGTYKQYFGPGTRLTVT.

In its sample, this clonotype was seen once. This sequence joins TRBV24-1 and TRBJ2-1; 10 positions agree with TRBD1. CDR1 is KGHDR and CDR2 is SFDVKD in the germline V gene. With 7 bases clipped from V and 7 bases from J, the junction kept 3 bases outside the gene matches. The CDR3 consists of 13 residues. This CDR3 reads CATRGQGGNEQFF. The CDR3 DNA sequence: TGTGCCACCAGAGGACAGGGGGGTAATGAGCAGTTCTTC.

The V call is TRBV2, the J call TRBJ2-5, with D possibly called TRBD1 or TRBD2 (5 bases each). This CDR3 spans 15 amino acids. The V and J ends lost 2 bases and 4 bases respectively, with 14 bases between them. Germline CDR1 is SNHLY and CDR2 is FYNNEI. For the CDR3, the DNA is TGTGCCAGCAGTGAACACGGGACCCACCGAGAGACCCAGTACTTC. This encodes CASSEHGTHRETQYF.

Note on this clonotype: Being one base from a much bigger clone, this may be a read error. The chain is built from TRBV4-3 and TRBJ2-1; unclear D gene. CDR3 length: 14 residues. The V gene's germline CDR1 is LGHNA and CDR2 YSLEER. V dropped 4 bases and J dropped 10 bases, with 17 bases sitting between them. This CDR3 reads CASSPGWVSKEQFF. In DNA, the CDR3 is TGCGCCAGCAGCCCCGGTTGGGTAAGCAAGGAGCAGTTCTTC.

This clonotype was seen a few times. The rearrangement links TRBV2 to TRBJ2-7; no definite D call. V was shortened by 3 bases and J by 0 bases, with 12 bases between the two germline ends. The CDR3 runs to 15 residues. CDR1 and CDR2 (germline): SNHLY, FYNNEI. CDR3 DNA sequence: TGTGCCAGCAGTGAGGAAGCGCAAAGCTCCTACGAGCAGTACTTC. It is translated as CASSEEAQSSYEQYF.

In its sample, this clonotype was seen many times. The V call is TRBV20-1, the J call TRBJ2-7, with D possibly being TRBD1 (6 bases). Trimming removed 3 bases from V and 1 base from J, with 16 bases in between. In germline, CDR1 is DFQATT, CDR2 SNEGSKA (reference sequence). The CDR3 has 15 residues. The CDR3 loop is CSARDSKGQSYEQYF. CDR3 coding DNA: TGCAGTGCTAGGGACAGCAAGGGGCAATCCTACGAGCAGTACTTC.

This clonotype was counted ten times or more. For the CDR3, the DNA is TGTGCCAGCAGCTTCTTCCGGGGACTAGTCGTCCCCGGAAAAAACAATGAGCAGTTCTTC. Its translation: CASSFFRGLVVPGKNNEQFF. The chain combines TRBV7-8 with TRBJ2-1; 8 nucleotides align to TRBD2. The CDR3 is 20 residues long. Germline CDR1 SGHVS, CDR2 FQNEAQ. V gave up 3 bases and J gave up 5 bases; unmatched junction bases: 21.

The chain carries TRBV7-2 and TRBJ2-1; 11 positions agree with TRBD2. V shed 5 bases, J shed 8 bases, and the junction held 5 bases outside the gene matches. The V gene's germline CDR1 is SGHTA and CDR2 FQGNSA. The CDR3 runs 14 residues. The CDR3, as DNA: TGTGCCAGCAGCCCTAGCGGGGGGAGCGATGAGCAGTTCTTC. It encodes CASSPSGGSDEQFF.

The chain is built from TRBV6-1 and TRBJ1-6; D remains ambiguous. V dropped 0 bases and J dropped 9 bases, with 12 bases sitting between them. The CDR3 covers 15 residues. Germline loops: CDR1 MNHNS, CDR2 SASEGT. CDR3 DNA sequence: TGTGCCAGCAGTGAAGCGCAACACCATAGTTCACCCCTCCACTTT. As protein: CASSEAQHHSSPLHF.

This clonotype showed up many times. The J gene is TRBJ2-3, the V gene TRBV13; 9 nucleotides line up with TRBD2. Germline V CDR1 and CDR2: PRHDT, FYEKMQ (reference sequence). The CDR3 covers 14 residues. V lost 3 bases, J lost 6 bases, and 4 bases stayed unmatched. CDR3 loop: CASSFSGRRDTQYF. CDR3 in DNA: TGTGCCAGCAGCTTCAGCGGGAGGAGGGATACGCAGTATTTT.

The chain recombines TRBV5-1 with TRBJ2-1; the D gene is possibly TRBD2 (5 bases). The CDR3 is made up of 15 amino acids. The V gene lost 4 bases and the J gene lost 4 bases, with 15 bases spanning the gap. Looked up from germline, CDR1 is SGHRS and CDR2 is YFSETQ. This CDR3 reads CASSTTGGQYNEQFF. CDR3 nucleotide sequence: TGCGCCAGCAGCACAACTGGCGGGCAATACAATGAGCAGTTCTTC.